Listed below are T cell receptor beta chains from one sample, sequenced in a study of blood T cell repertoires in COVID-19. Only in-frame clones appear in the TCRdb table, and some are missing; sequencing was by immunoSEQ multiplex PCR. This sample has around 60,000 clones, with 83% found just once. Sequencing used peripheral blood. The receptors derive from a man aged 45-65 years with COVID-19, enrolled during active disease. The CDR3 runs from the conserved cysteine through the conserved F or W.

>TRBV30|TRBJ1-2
CAWSTGGVYGYTF
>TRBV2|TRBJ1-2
CASSTDRQGGYTF
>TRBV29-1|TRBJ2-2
CSVRDRGNTGELFF
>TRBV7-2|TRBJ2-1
CASSFVREGEQFF
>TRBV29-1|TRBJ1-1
CSVVVGQFTEAFF
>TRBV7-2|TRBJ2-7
CASSLSYEQYF
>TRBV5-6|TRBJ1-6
CASSLKGQGLGSPLHF
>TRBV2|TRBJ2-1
CASSTGTRGGNEQFF
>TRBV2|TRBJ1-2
CASTGGEGPNYGYTF
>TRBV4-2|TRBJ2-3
CASSLRSGRSILDTDTQYF
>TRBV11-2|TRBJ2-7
CASSSSTSGYEQYF
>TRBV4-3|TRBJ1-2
CASSQDRAGDGYTF
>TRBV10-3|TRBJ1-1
CAISEPPGGADTEAFF
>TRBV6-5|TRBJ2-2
CASSSDNRNTGELFF
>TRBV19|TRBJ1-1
CASSIGTGGAEAFF
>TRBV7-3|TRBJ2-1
CASSLRTGARSNEQFF
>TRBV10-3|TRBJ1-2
CAIKSPDRDGYTF
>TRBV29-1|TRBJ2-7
CSPRGAGQGLSVNQTKHYEQYF
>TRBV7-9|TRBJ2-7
CASSRGQASYEQYF
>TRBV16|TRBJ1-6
CASSRSGQNNSPLHF